These 11 T cell receptor beta chains were sequenced from one sample in a study of beta chain features in type 1 diabetes. The authors reverse transcribed all of the isolated RNA, so sequencing captured expressed TCRB transcripts. Libraries were prepared by immunoSEQ multiplex PCR; TCRdb keeps only in-frame clonotypes and omits some of them. The repertoire consists of around 40,000 clones, with about 51% occurring once and the leading ten covering roughly 2.1%. Sequenced input: Tregs from blood. The receptors derive from a woman between 18 and 29 years old in good health.

This chain connects TRBV4-3 to TRBJ2-5; no definite D call. The CDR3 has 13 amino acids. Per the germline V gene, CDR1 is LGHNA and CDR2 is YSLEER. Trimming pared 4 bases from V and 5 bases from J, leaving 11 bases between. The DNA for the CDR3 is TGCGCCAGCAGCCCCCAGGTTCGGGAGACCCAGTACTTC. The encoded protein is CASSPQVRETQYF.

Written as DNA, the CDR3 is TGCGCCAGCACCGGACAGGCGAACACCGGGGAGCTGTTTTTT. Residues: CASTGQANTGELFF. The chain combines TRBV5-1 with TRBJ2-2, with 7 bases identical to TRBD1. J lost 0 bases, V lost 6 bases, and 2 bases had no gene match. The germline gives CDR1 SGHRS, CDR2 YFSETQ. The CDR3 is 14 residues long.

The table lists this clone with a few counts. V and J are TRBV29-1 and TRBJ2-5, with 10 bases identical to TRBD1. The CDR3 length is 13 residues. The V segment lost 7 bases and the J segment 2 bases; nucleotides outside the gene matches: 4. The germline V gene encodes CDR1 SQVTM and CDR2 ANQGSEA. The CDR3 nucleotides are TGCAGCGCCAGACAGGGGGCTCAAGAGACCCAGTACTTC. Translating it yields CSARQGAQETQYF.

The chain combines TRBV6-4 with TRBJ2-3, with TRBD2 as a possible D gene (5 bases). The CDR3 runs 14 residues. Trimming left V 5 bases short and J 2 bases short, with 11 bases between. Germline CDR1 reads MRHNA; CDR2 reads SNTAGT. The CDR3 reads CASSPGSSTDTQYF. The CDR3 DNA sequence: TGTGCCAGCAGTCCGGGGAGCTCCACAGATACGCAGTATTTT.

Only a few counts were recorded for this clone. The same CDR3 is also encoded by other DNA sequences in this sample. The rearrangement links TRBV28 to TRBJ2-1; a weak D match, TRBD1 (5 bases). The germline V and J ends were trimmed by 5 bases and 2 bases, with 13 bases remaining between them. The CDR3 covers 15 residues. The germline V gene encodes CDR1 MDHEN and CDR2 SYDVKM. CDR3 DNA sequence: TGTGCCAGCAGTCCCACAGGCGGCACCTACAATGAGCAGTTCTTC. It translates to CASSPTGGTYNEQFF.

This clone came up a few times. The chain employs TRBV11-2 and TRBJ2-2, with D perhaps TRBD2 (6 bases). CDR1 is SGHAT and CDR2 is FQNNGV in the germline V gene. The germline V and J ends were trimmed by 2 bases and 5 bases, with 9 bases remaining between them. This CDR3 is 14 amino acids long. CDR3 nucleotide sequence: TGTGCCAGCAGCTTAAGTAGCGGAACCGGGGAGCTGTTTTTT. Amino acid sequence: CASSLSSGTGELFF.

The chain employs TRBV5-4 and TRBJ2-1, with 7 bases aligning to TRBD2. Germline V gene lookup returns CDR1 SGHNT and CDR2 YYREEE (reference sequence). CDR3 length: 13 amino acids. V shed 3 bases and J 6 bases; nucleotides not matched to a gene: 3. Here the CDR3 reads CASSSPGGNEQFF. In DNA form, the CDR3 reads TGTGCCAGCAGCTCGCCGGGGGGCAATGAGCAGTTCTTC. Using reference TRBV5-4 and TRBJ2-1 for the parts outside the CDR3, the full variable domain is ETGVTQSPTHLIKTRGQQVTLRCSSQSGHNTVSWYQQALGQGPQFIFQYYREEENGRGNFPPRFSGLQFPNYSSELNVNALELDDSALYLCASSSPGGNEQFFGPGTRLTVL.

The chain couples TRBV7-9 to TRBJ2-5, with D possibly TRBD1 on 6 matching bases. Germline lookup yields CDR1 SEHNR and CDR2 FQNEAQ (reference sequence). There are 14 residues in the CDR3. Trimming shortened V by 7 bases and J by 2 bases, and 14 bases separated the two germline ends. CDR3 in DNA: TGTGCCAGCACGGACAGACGTTTTCAAGAGACCCAGTACTTC. It translates to CASTDRRFQETQYF.

The chain combines TRBV10-3 with TRBJ1-1; D gene ambiguous. There are 15 residues in the CDR3. Between the trimmed V and J ends, which lost 0 bases and 3 bases, there was a span of 11 bases. Germline CDR1 ENHRY, CDR2 SYGVKD. CDR3 bases: TGTGCCATCAGTGAGTCGGAAGGGAGACACACTGAAGCTTTCTTT. It translates to CAISESEGRHTEAFF.

This clone appeared a few times. The genes are TRBV7-9 and TRBJ2-2; 7 bases are a match to TRBD2. Germline loops: CDR1 SEHNR, CDR2 FQNEAQ (reference sequence). The J segment lost 1 base and the V segment lost 3 bases, leaving 2 bases of the junction unmatched. The CDR3 length is 15 residues. The CDR3 sequence is CASSLTGGNTGELFF. CDR3 bases: TGTGCCAGCAGCTTGACGGGAGGGAACACCGGGGAGCTGTTTTTT.

This chain joins TRBV30 and TRBJ1-6; 7 nucleotides line up with TRBD1. The V gene end was trimmed by 4 bases and the J gene end by 0 bases; junction bases not matched to a gene: 15. There are 19 residues in the CDR3. Germline lookup yields CDR1 GTSNPN and CDR2 SVGIG (reference sequence). The CDR3 nucleotides are TGTGCCTGGAAGGCTACGGACAGGTTTTTAGTCTCCTATAATTCACCCCTCCACTTT. Residues: CAWKATDRFLVSYNSPLHF. The full variable domain, in which reference TRBV30 and TRBJ1-6 provide the parts outside the CDR3, is SQTIHQWPATLVQPVGSPLSLECTVEGTSNPNLYWYRQAAGRGLQLLFYSVGIGQISSEVPQNLSASRPQDRQFILSSKKLLLSDSGFYLCAWKATDRFLVSYNSPLHFGNGTRLTVT.